The 26 T cell receptor beta chains in this list originate from one sample, sequenced in a study of beta chain features in type 1 diabetes. Expressed TCRB transcripts were sequenced after all isolated RNA was converted to cDNA. Produced via immunoSEQ multiplex PCR; TCRdb's table is partial and in-frame only. This sample yields approximately 300,000 clones, of which 9.5% to 11% are seen a single time; around 0.015% belongs to the top ten. Sequenced input: naive CD4+ T cells from blood. All receptors derive from a woman under 40 in good health.

The CDR3 region is CASSPDRWSYEQYF. In DNA form, the CDR3 reads TGTGCCAGCAGCCCCGACAGGTGGTCCTACGAGCAGTACTTC. The chain uses TRBV11-1 and TRBJ2-7, with D maybe TRBD1 (6 bases). CDR3 length equals 14 residues. The germline V gene encodes CDR1 SGHAT and CDR2 FQDESV (reference sequence). V shed 5 bases and J shed 1 base, with 12 bases lying between them.

The CDR3 is CASVKGLNTEAFF. CDR3 nucleotide sequence: TGTGCCAGCGTCAAGGGGTTGAACACTGAAGCTTTCTTT. The rearrangement joins TRBV6-6 to TRBJ1-1; weak D call: TRBD1 (5 bases). The CDR3 runs to 13 residues. Trimming removed 8 bases from V and 0 bases from J, with 10 bases in between. Germline assignment: CDR1 MNHNY and CDR2 SVGAGI (reference sequence).

V usage is TRBV18 and J usage is TRBJ2-3, with D unclear. There are 13 residues in the CDR3. V gave up 2 bases and J gave up 5 bases, with 8 bases separating them. Germline values: CDR1 KGHSH, CDR2 LQKENI. The CDR3 DNA reads as TGTGCCAGCTCACCAATTGGGCGAGATACGCAGTATTTT. Its translation is CASSPIGRDTQYF.

This clone was observed a handful of times. The rearrangement uses TRBV6-5 and TRBJ1-2, with unresolved D. The CDR3 is 13 amino acids. Germline assignment: CDR1 MNHEY and CDR2 SVGAGI. Trimming removed 6 bases at V and 5 bases at J, with 13 bases between. CDR3: CASRERRNYGYTF. The CDR3 DNA sequence: TGTGCCAGCAGGGAAAGGAGGAATTATGGCTACACCTTC.

This clone showed up just a few times. The rearrangement joins TRBV5-1 to TRBJ1-3; D unclear. Germline V lookup: CDR1 SGHRS, CDR2 YFSETQ. V gave up 0 bases and J gave up 3 bases, with 13 bases separating them. CDR3 length: 16 residues. CDR3 sequence: CASSLEEAGHGNTIYF. CDR3 sequence (DNA): TGCGCCAGCAGCTTGGAGGAAGCTGGGCATGGAAACACCATATATTTT.

This clone was detected only a few times. This chain connects TRBV15 to TRBJ1-4; 11 bases align to TRBD1. This CDR3 has 16 amino acids. Losses at the gene ends were 0 bases for V and 11 bases for J; bases not matched to a gene: 8. CDR1 is LNHNV, CDR2 YYDKDF, per germline (reference sequence). CDR3 in amino acids: CATSRDIGTGGPKLFF. In DNA form, the CDR3 reads TGTGCCACCAGCAGAGATATCGGGACAGGGGGGCCGAAACTGTTTTTT.

This clone was detected a few times. The chain employs TRBV6-5 and TRBJ2-7, with D possibly TRBD1 on 6 matching bases. There are 14 residues in the CDR3. The ends were cut back, 5 bases at V and 6 bases at J, with 17 bases in the middle. The germline V gene encodes CDR1 MNHEY and CDR2 SVGAGI. CDR3 loop: CASSPAVQGLEQYF. Written as DNA, the CDR3 is TGTGCCAGCAGTCCGGCCGTCCAGGGGCTCGAGCAGTACTTC.

The chain has TRBV14 and TRBJ2-7, with 8 nucleotides matching TRBD1. The CDR3 sequence is 14 residues long. V lost 4 bases to trimming and J lost 8 bases; unmatched junction nucleotides: 10. Germline CDR1 is SGHDN and CDR2 is FVKESK. The CDR3 DNA reads TGTGCCAGCAGCCTCACAGGGGGATGGCGGAAGCAGTACTTC. Its protein is CASSLTGGWRKQYF.

The CDR3 sequence: CASSSSGLAVRETQYF. CDR3 bases: TGTGCCAGCAGTTCCTCGGGACTAGCCGTCCGAGAGACCCAGTACTTC. The chain is built from TRBV28 and TRBJ2-5; 9 bases are a match to TRBD2. This CDR3 is 16 amino acids long. J was trimmed by 4 bases and V by 4 bases; bases with no gene match: 10. Germline CDR1 and CDR2: MDHEN and SYDVKM. Full variable domain (missing parts from reference TRBV28 and TRBJ2-5): DVKVTQSSRYLVKRTGEKVFLECVQDMDHENMFWYRQDPGLGLRLIYFSYDVKMKEKGDIPEGYSVSREKKERFSLILESASTNQTSMYLCASSSSGLAVRETQYFGPGTRLLVL.

For the CDR3, the DNA is TGTGCCAGCAGTTTAGGTCGGAGAGGGAACACTGAAGCTTTCTTT. This translates into CASSLGRRGNTEAFF. This chain joins TRBV28 and TRBJ1-1; D not resolved. The CDR3 covers 15 residues. V shed 2 bases and J shed 1 base, with 11 bases lying between them. Germline loops: CDR1 MDHEN, CDR2 SYDVKM.

This chain uses TRBV7-2 with TRBJ2-5; 13 bases fit TRBD2. V was clipped by 2 bases and J by 2 bases; unmatched bases: 8. From germline, CDR1 is SGHTA and CDR2 FQGNSA. The CDR3 runs to 18 residues. The CDR3 protein is CASSLWVRTSGSQETQYF. CDR3 nucleotide sequence: TGTGCCAGCAGCTTATGGGTCCGGACTAGCGGGAGTCAAGAGACCCAGTACTTC. The variable domain in full, with the rest retrieved from reference TRBV7-2 and TRBJ2-5, is GAGVSQSPSNKVTEKGKDVELRCDPISGHTALYWYRQSLGQGLEFLIYFQGNSAPDKSGLPSDRFSAERTGGSVSTLTIQRTQQEDSAVYLCASSLWVRTSGSQETQYFGPGTRLLVL.

The J gene is TRBJ1-1, the V gene TRBV6-4, with D perhaps TRBD1 (5 bases). V was pared by 6 bases and J by 2 bases, with 10 bases between. Looked up from germline, CDR1 is MRHNA and CDR2 is SNTAGT. The CDR3 sequence is 13 residues long. CDR3 nucleotides: TGTGCCAGCAGCCTACAGGCTAACACTGAAGCTTTCTTT. Translating it yields CASSLQANTEAFF.

This clone was recorded a few times. The chain employs TRBV5-1 and TRBJ2-7, with 11 bases that match TRBD2. V was clipped by 0 bases and J by 7 bases; unmatched bases: 6. Germline V gene lookup returns CDR1 SGHRS and CDR2 YFSETQ. This CDR3 is built from 15 residues. In nucleotides, the CDR3 is TGCGCCAGCAGCTTGGGTCCGGGACTAGCGGATGAGCAGTACTTC. It codes for CASSLGPGLADEQYF.

This chain uses TRBV7-2 with TRBJ2-3; D possibly corresponds to TRBD1 (5 bases). The CDR3 sequence is 12 residues long. Per germline, CDR1 SGHTA and CDR2 FQGNSA. Trimming removed 5 bases at V and 8 bases at J, with 11 bases between. The CDR3 bases are TGTGCCAGCAGCCCCCCCCAGGGTACGCAGTATTTT. Encoded protein: CASSPPQGTQYF.

On this clone itself: An end of the junction differs from the germline gene, which may be a read error. J is TRBJ1-2 and V is TRBV4-1; D may be TRBD1 (5 bases). There are 15 residues in the CDR3. CDR1 MGHRA and CDR2 YSYEKL come from the germline V gene. CDR3 sequence: CASSQDGGTYYGYTF. The CDR3 coding sequence is TGTGCCAGCAGCCAAGATGGGGGGACGTACTATGGCTACACCTTC.

This clone showed up just a few times. The V gene is TRBV7-2, the J gene TRBJ1-2, with D unresolved. The CDR3 contains 13 residues. The V end lost 1 base, the J end lost 13 bases, and 16 bases lay between the germline ends. CDR1 SGHTA and CDR2 FQGNSA come from the germline V gene. The CDR3 bases are TGTGCCAGCAGCTTAGGGCAGGCCCCTATCCTCACCTTC. This sequence encodes CASSLGQAPILTF.

This clone showed up just a few times. This chain uses TRBV7-2 with TRBJ2-1, with 10 bases identical to TRBD2. J lost 7 bases, V lost 0 bases, and 6 bases had no gene match. The germline V gene encodes CDR1 SGHTA and CDR2 FQGNSA. This CDR3 region has 16 residues. The CDR3 DNA reads as TGTGCCAGCAGCTTAGCGTCTAGCGGGAGCACGAATGAGCAGTTCTTC. Translation: CASSLASSGSTNEQFF.

This rearrangement joins TRBV5-1 to TRBJ2-3; the match to TRBD2 covers 11 bases. Germline V gives CDR1 SGHRS, CDR2 YFSETQ. The V segment lost 2 bases and the J segment 1 base; nucleotides outside the gene matches: 6. This CDR3 region has 17 residues. The CDR3 is CASSFASGRKGTDTQYF. The CDR3 nucleotides read TGCGCCAGCAGCTTCGCTAGCGGGAGGAAGGGCACAGATACGCAGTATTTT.

The chain couples TRBV4-2 to TRBJ2-2; 7 bases fit TRBD2. The CDR3 extends over 17 amino acids. Germline V CDR1 and CDR2: LGHNA, YNFKEQ. Losses at the gene ends were 0 bases for V and 0 bases for J; bases not matched to a gene: 4. DNA of the CDR3: TGTGCCAGCAGCCAAGAGAGGCTAGCGGCGAACACCGGGGAGCTGTTTTTT. It encodes CASSQERLAANTGELFF.

This clone was seen a handful of times. This chain links TRBV9 with TRBJ2-1; D call uncertain. The CDR3 totals 16 residues. V gave up 0 bases and J gave up 1 base, with 11 bases separating them. The germline gives CDR1 SGDLS, CDR2 YYNGEE. This CDR3 reads CASSVGRSLSYNEQFF. The DNA for the CDR3 is TGTGCCAGCAGCGTAGGTAGGTCACTATCCTACAATGAGCAGTTCTTC.

J is TRBJ2-7 and V is TRBV5-1; 9 positions match TRBD1. CDR1 SGHRS and CDR2 YFSETQ come from the germline V gene. V lost 4 bases and J lost 6; bases outside the gene matches: 8. The CDR3 totals 14 residues. This chain's CDR3 is CASSTGQGRLEQYF. The CDR3 region has the DNA TGCGCCAGCAGCACGGGACAGGGTCGGCTCGAGCAGTACTTC.

The V and J genes are TRBV18 and TRBJ2-6; 7 positions match TRBD1. CDR1 KGHSH and CDR2 LQKENI come from the germline V gene. The CDR3 length is 15 residues. V lost 4 bases and J lost 1; bases outside the gene matches: 1. Here the CDR3 reads CASSRDSSGANVLTF. The CDR3 DNA is TGTGCCAGCTCACGGGACAGTTCTGGGGCCAACGTCCTGACTTTC.

This clone was picked up a small number of times. This chain connects TRBV18 to TRBJ2-7, with TRBD1 identical over 7 bases. The CDR3 sequence is 14 residues long. Per germline, CDR1 KGHSH and CDR2 LQKENI. V was clipped by 4 bases and J by 3 bases; unmatched bases: 6. CDR3 in amino acids: CASSLTGQLYEQYF. The CDR3 bases are TGTGCCAGCTCACTTACGGGACAGCTCTACGAGCAGTACTTC.

CDR3 in amino acids: CASSLGQGAYDTEAFF. The CDR3 coding sequence is TGCGCCAGCAGCCTGGGACAGGGCGCGTACGACACTGAAGCTTTCTTT. The chain has TRBV5-1 and TRBJ1-1, with TRBD1 matching 9 bases. Trimming at V came to 4 bases and at J to 3 bases, leaving 10 bases not matched to a gene. CDR3 length: 16 residues. CDR1 is SGHRS and CDR2 is YFSETQ in the germline V gene. Variable domain in full (rest from reference TRBV5-1 and TRBJ1-1): KAGVTQTPRYLIKTRGQQVTLSCSPISGHRSVSWYQQTPGQGLQFLFEYFSETQRNKGNFPGRFSGRQFSNSRSEMNVSTLELGDSALYLCASSLGQGAYDTEAFFGQGTRLTVV.

In its sample, this clone was seen a few times. The rearrangement links TRBV9 to TRBJ2-1; 11 bases agree with TRBD2. Germline V gene sequence: CDR1 SGDLS, CDR2 YYNGEE. The CDR3 runs to 16 residues. V trimming: 4 bases; J trimming: 3 bases; junction bases outside the gene matches: 6. The DNA for the CDR3 is TGTGCCAGCAGCCCACCCGGGACTAGCGGCTACAATGAGCAGTTCTTC. This sequence encodes CASSPPGTSGYNEQFF.

This clone was detected a few times. The gene calls are TRBV10-3 and TRBJ1-1; 8 bases map to TRBD1. Germline V lookup: CDR1 ENHRY, CDR2 SYGVKD. The CDR3 contains 12 residues. Trimming took 9 bases from V and 5 from J; bases not matched to a gene: 5. This CDR3 is CAIGQGDTEAFF. CDR3 DNA sequence: TGTGCCATTGGACAGGGAGATACTGAAGCTTTCTTT.